The text below deals with one T cell receptor beta chain. Clones were sequenced by immunoSEQ multiplex PCR, and TCRdb holds only the in-frame ones, with some missing. The sample shows more than 300,000 clones, about 85% of them seen only once. These data are taken from a study of Ad26.COV2.S vaccination and SARS-CoV-2 variants. Deletions cut 4 bases from V and 3 bases from J, with 4 bases between. The CDR3 runs 12 residues. Germline V gene sequence: CDR1 MNHEY, CDR2 SVGEGT. Treatment defined: around 19 received Ad26.COV2.S at low or high dose, single or two shots; about 5 received placebo; per-sample allocation not given. Sampling occurred on day 63 after the first vaccine or placebo injection. Expressing Wuhan-strain SARS-CoV-2 spike, an Ad26 vector served as the vaccine.

The specimen comprised peripheral blood, sampled in a trial of Ad26.COV2.S vaccine versus placebo. The receptor's source is a person between 18 and 60 years old who received the Ad26.COV2.S COVID-19 vaccine or a placebo. The V gene is TRBV6-2 or TRBV6-3, the J gene TRBJ2-1; D is undetermined. The CDR3 region has the DNA TGTGCCAGCAGTTGGGACTACAATGAGCAGTTCTTC. It specifies CASSWDYNEQFF.